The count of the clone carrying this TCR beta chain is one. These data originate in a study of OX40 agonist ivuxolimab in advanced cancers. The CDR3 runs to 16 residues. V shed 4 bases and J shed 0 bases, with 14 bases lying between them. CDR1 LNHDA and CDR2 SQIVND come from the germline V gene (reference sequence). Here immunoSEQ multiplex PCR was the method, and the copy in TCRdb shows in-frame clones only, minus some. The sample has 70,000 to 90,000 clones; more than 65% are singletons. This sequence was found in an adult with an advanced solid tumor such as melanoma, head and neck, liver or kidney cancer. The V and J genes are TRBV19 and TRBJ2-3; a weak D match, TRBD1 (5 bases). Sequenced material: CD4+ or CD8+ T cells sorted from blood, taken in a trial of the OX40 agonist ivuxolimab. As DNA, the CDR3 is TGTGCCAGTAGTACGAGGACATCCCTAAGCACAGATACGCAGTATTTT. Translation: CASSTRTSLSTDTQYF. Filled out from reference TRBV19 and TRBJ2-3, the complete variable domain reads DGGITQSPKYLFRKEGQNVTLSCEQNLNHDAMYWYRQDPGQGLRLIYYSQIVNDFQKGDIAEGYSVSREKKESFPLTVTSAQKNPTAFYLCASSTRTSLSTDTQYFGPGTRLTVL.